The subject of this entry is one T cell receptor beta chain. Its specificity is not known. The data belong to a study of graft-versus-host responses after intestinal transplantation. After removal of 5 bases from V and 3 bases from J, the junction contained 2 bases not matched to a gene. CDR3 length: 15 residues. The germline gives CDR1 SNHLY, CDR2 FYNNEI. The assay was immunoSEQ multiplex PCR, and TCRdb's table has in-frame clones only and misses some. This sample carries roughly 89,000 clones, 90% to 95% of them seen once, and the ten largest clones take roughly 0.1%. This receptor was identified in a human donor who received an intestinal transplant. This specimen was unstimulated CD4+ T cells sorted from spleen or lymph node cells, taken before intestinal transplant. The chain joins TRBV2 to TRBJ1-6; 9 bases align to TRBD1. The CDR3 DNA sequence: TGTGCCAGCAGTTCGACAGGGGGCTATAATTCACCCCTCCACTTT. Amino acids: CASSSTGGYNSPLHF.